The next 27 T cell receptor beta chains were all read from a single sample in a study of OX40 agonist ivuxolimab in advanced cancers. Sequencing was performed with immunoSEQ multiplex PCR; in TCRdb, only in-frame clones are kept and a portion is missing. The sample lists some 60,000 clones, about 86% occurring once. Specimen: CD4+ or CD8+ T cells sorted from blood, collected in a trial of the OX40 agonist ivuxolimab. The receptors were gathered from an adult with an advanced solid tumor such as melanoma, head and neck, liver or kidney cancer.

The V and J genes are TRBV7-9 and TRBJ2-3, with TRBD1 identical over 10 bases. The CDR3 is made up of 16 amino acids. The V segment lost 6 bases and the J segment 0 bases; nucleotides outside the gene matches: 6. Germline V lookup: CDR1 SEHNR, CDR2 FQNEAQ (reference sequence). Written as DNA, the CDR3 is TGTGCCAGCAGTCCGGACAGGGGGACTAGCACAGATACGCAGTATTTT. This encodes CASSPDRGTSTDTQYF.

The chain recombines TRBV25-1 with TRBJ1-4, with 8 bases matching TRBD1. This CDR3 has 17 amino acids. The junction had 12 bases not matched to a gene; V was cut back by 1 base and J by 8 bases. Germline values: CDR1 MGHDK, CDR2 SYGVNS. CDR3 nucleotide sequence: TGTGCCAGCAGTGAATCTAGAGGACAGGGACTTGGGGAAAAACTGTTTTTT. This codes for CASSESRGQGLGEKLFF.

This chain connects TRBV18 to TRBJ2-7; TRBD2 matches at 7 bases. Unmatched junction bases numbered 13, after V lost 2 bases and J lost 6 bases. This CDR3 has 16 amino acids. Germline CDR1 is KGHSH and CDR2 is LQKENI. In DNA, the CDR3 is TGTGCCAGCTCACCAGGGAGGGGCGCCTTCCTGGGCGAGCAGTACTTC. This codes for CASSPGRGAFLGEQYF.

This clone was picked up one time. The chain links TRBV25-1 to TRBJ2-5, with 10 bases matching TRBD2. This CDR3 is built from 15 residues. The junction had 8 bases not matched to a gene; V was cut back by 3 bases and J by 7 bases. CDR1 and CDR2 from the germline V gene are MGHDK and SYGVNS. The CDR3 region has the DNA TGTGCCAGCAGTGAGCCCGGGTTAGCGGGGGGGACCCAGTACTTC. This codes for CASSEPGLAGGTQYF.

This chain connects TRBV28 to TRBJ2-7; D may correspond to TRBD1 or TRBD2 (6 bases each). CDR1 and CDR2 from the germline V gene are MDHEN and SYDVKM. Deletions cut 4 bases from V and 13 bases from J, with 23 bases between. The CDR3 contains 14 residues. CDR3 loop: CASSSPQSGGIIYF. The CDR3 DNA is TGTGCCAGCAGTTCCCCACAGTCCGGGGGCATAATCTACTTC.

This clone has a handful of counts. The genes are TRBV7-9 and TRBJ1-6; maybe TRBD1 (6 bases). CDR3 length equals 16 residues. Germline values: CDR1 SEHNR, CDR2 FQNEAQ (reference sequence). V was shortened by 5 bases and J by 3 bases, with 14 bases between the two germline ends. The CDR3 DNA is TGTGCCAGCAGCCTCCCGGGGACAAACTATAATTCACCCCTCCACTTT. Its protein is CASSLPGTNYNSPLHF.

The gene calls are TRBV7-2 and TRBJ2-1; perhaps TRBD1 as D (5 bases). This CDR3 comprises 12 residues. The V gene lost 2 bases and the J gene lost 10 bases, with 9 bases spanning the gap. Germline CDR1 reads SGHTA; CDR2 reads FQGNSA. CDR3 nucleotide sequence: TGTGCCAGCAGCTTAATTTCAGGGGAGCAGTTCTTC. This gives the protein CASSLISGEQFF.

The chain has TRBV5-1 and TRBJ2-3, with D possibly being TRBD1 (6 bases). CDR3 length equals 17 residues. Germline CDR1 SGHRS, CDR2 YFSETQ. V lost 0 bases, J lost 4 bases, and 18 bases lay in between. The CDR3 protein is CASSLGFQGQWPDTQYF. DNA for the CDR3: TGCGCCAGCAGCTTGGGGTTTCAGGGGCAGTGGCCAGATACGCAGTATTTT.

The V call is TRBV10-3, the J call TRBJ2-7, with D tentatively TRBD2 (6 bases). Germline V gene sequence: CDR1 ENHRY, CDR2 SYGVKD. V was pared by 0 bases and J by 4 bases, with 16 bases between. The CDR3 is 16 residues long. The CDR3 nucleotides are TGTGCCATCAGTGAGTCGACCGGTCGAGGGAGGTACGAGCAGTACTTC. It encodes CAISESTGRGRYEQYF.

V and J are TRBV7-2 and TRBJ2-1, with 8 bases matching TRBD2. Unmatched junction bases numbered 2, after V lost 4 bases and J lost 3 bases. The CDR3 is made up of 14 amino acids. The germline V gene has CDR1 SGHTA and CDR2 FQGNSA. In DNA form, the CDR3 reads TGTGCCAGCAGCTCCCTAGCGGGCTACAATGAGCAGTTCTTC. Translation: CASSSLAGYNEQFF.

V usage is TRBV11-2 and J usage is TRBJ2-7; 9 nucleotides align to TRBD2. CDR1 and CDR2 from the germline V gene are SGHAT and FQNNGV. After removal of 4 bases from V and 2 bases from J, the junction contained 6 bases not matched to a gene. The CDR3 loop spans 15 amino acids. Here the CDR3 reads CASSSYAGGTYEQYF. CDR3 nucleotides: TGTGCCAGCAGCTCATACGCGGGGGGGACCTACGAGCAGTACTTC. Drawing the rest from reference TRBV11-2 and TRBJ2-7, the complete variable domain is EAGVAQSPRYKIIEKRQSVAFWCNPISGHATLYWYQQILGQGPKLLIQFQNNGVVDDSQLPKDRFSAERLKGVDSTLKIQPAKLEDSAVYLCASSSYAGGTYEQYFGPGTRLTVT.

The V call is TRBV7-8, the J call TRBJ1-1; 8 bases are a match to TRBD1. The CDR3 loop spans 14 amino acids. J gave up 10 bases and V 1 base, and 8 bases lay outside the gene matches. Germline CDR1 reads SGHVS; CDR2 reads FQNEAQ. The CDR3 reads CASSLGLVTGVAFF. The CDR3, as DNA: TGTGCCAGCAGCTTAGGGCTGGTGACAGGGGTAGCTTTCTTT.

The table lists this clone with a count of one. The chain has TRBV4-1 and TRBJ1-2, with 7 bases lining up with TRBD1. Germline assignment: CDR1 MGHRA and CDR2 YSYEKL. There are 15 residues in the CDR3. V shed 1 base, J shed 8 bases, and the junction held 10 bases outside the gene matches. CDR3 protein: CASSQGRQGRGGYTF. CDR3 DNA: TGCGCCAGCAGCCAAGGGCGACAGGGACGGGGAGGCTACACCTTC.

The V and J genes are TRBV19 and TRBJ1-2, with D possibly being TRBD1 (5 bases). The CDR3 consists of 13 residues. Germline CDR1 is LNHDA and CDR2 is SQIVND (reference sequence). V was clipped by 6 bases and J by 0 bases, with 8 bases between them. CDR3 sequence (DNA): TGTGCCAGTAGGACAGCTACTAACTATGGCTACACCTTC. Translated, it gives CASRTATNYGYTF.

This chain connects TRBV11-2 to TRBJ2-3; the match to TRBD2 covers 12 bases. The V and J ends lost 4 bases and 0 bases, in that order; junction bases with no gene match: 8. The germline CDR1 and CDR2 sequences are SGHAT and FQNNGV. This CDR3 region has 18 residues. The CDR3 protein is CASSSRLTSGGSTDTQYF. In DNA, the CDR3 is TGTGCCAGCAGCTCCCGCCTTACTAGCGGGGGGAGCACAGATACGCAGTATTTT.

The chain links TRBV6-5 to TRBJ2-7; D ambiguous. Trimming took 2 bases from V and 1 from J, leaving 9 bases between them. The CDR3 is 14 residues long. The germline gives CDR1 MNHEY, CDR2 SVGAGI. The CDR3 region is CASSYPGSSYEQYF. CDR3 coding DNA: TGTGCCAGCAGTTACCCCGGCAGTTCCTACGAGCAGTACTTC.

The chain combines TRBV11-2 with TRBJ1-3; perhaps TRBD1 as D (5 bases). The CDR3 runs to 13 residues. Trimming pared 7 bases from V and 4 bases from J, leaving 11 bases between. Germline V gene data show CDR1 as SGHAT and CDR2 as FQNNGV. The CDR3 DNA is TGTGCCAGCATAGGGGCTGGGGGAAACACCATATATTTT. Translation gives CASIGAGGNTIYF.

The rearrangement uses TRBV6-1 and TRBJ1-5; D might be TRBD1 (5 bases). The V and J ends lost 6 bases and 4 bases respectively, with 13 bases between them. This CDR3 has 14 residues. In germline, CDR1 is MNHNS, CDR2 SASEGT. The CDR3 region is CASSSPPGNQPQHF. The DNA for the CDR3 is TGTGCCAGCAGCAGCCCACCAGGGAATCAGCCCCAGCATTTT.

The gene calls are TRBV27 and TRBJ2-5; no reliable D call. With 2 bases removed from V and 7 bases from J, the gap between germline ends came to 5 bases. Germline lookup yields CDR1 MNHEY and CDR2 SMNVEV (reference sequence). This CDR3 spans 11 amino acids. The CDR3 region has the DNA TGTGCCAGCAGTTTAATGGGGACCCAGTACTTC. Its protein is CASSLMGTQYF.

This chain connects TRBV5-8 to TRBJ2-3; 9 bases are shared with TRBD2. CDR1 and CDR2 (germline): SGHTS, YDEGEE. V lost 3 bases and J lost 4; bases outside the gene matches: 3. The CDR3 runs to 14 residues. The CDR3 region has the DNA TGTGCCAGCAGCTGGCGGGGGGGCCCAGATACGCAGTATTTT. As protein: CASSWRGGPDTQYF.

This chain joins TRBV9 and TRBJ1-4; D possibly corresponds to TRBD1 (6 bases). The CDR3 is 15 residues long. Between the trimmed V and J ends, which lost 3 bases and 2 bases, there was a span of 11 bases. The germline gives CDR1 SGDLS, CDR2 YYNGEE. DNA for the CDR3: TGTGCCAGCAGCGGTGCAGGGGATACTAATGAAAAACTGTTTTTT. It translates to CASSGAGDTNEKLFF.

The J gene is TRBJ2-7, the V gene TRBV6-1, with 7 positions matching TRBD1. V shed 5 bases, J shed 2 bases, and the junction held 6 bases outside the gene matches. CDR1 is MNHNS, CDR2 SASEGT, per germline. The CDR3 totals 14 residues. The CDR3 sequence is CASSFDRAPYEQYF. The CDR3 DNA is TGTGCCAGCAGTTTCGACAGGGCTCCCTACGAGCAGTACTTC.

V usage is TRBV6-1 and J usage is TRBJ2-7; 8 positions agree with TRBD2. The germline V gene encodes CDR1 MNHNS and CDR2 SASEGT. The CDR3 consists of 13 residues. The J segment lost 2 bases and the V segment lost 6 bases, leaving 3 bases of the junction unmatched. CDR3 sequence: CASRGGLAYEQYF. CDR3 nucleotide sequence: TGTGCCAGCAGGGGGGGACTAGCCTACGAGCAGTACTTC.

Only a few counts were recorded for this clone. V is TRBV19 and J is TRBJ2-7; D gene uncertain. Germline V lookup: CDR1 LNHDA, CDR2 SQIVND (reference sequence). The CDR3 contains 14 residues. V was trimmed by 3 bases and J by 6 bases, leaving 15 bases between them. CDR3 coding DNA: TGTGCCAGTAGTATTGAGATCACGAGAGGCGAGCAGTACTTC. Protein: CASSIEITRGEQYF.

This clone has only one observation. The J gene is TRBJ2-3, the V gene TRBV2; 7 bases map to TRBD2. The CDR3 sequence is 16 residues long. The germline V gene encodes CDR1 SNHLY and CDR2 FYNNEI. V lost 4 bases and J lost 5; bases outside the gene matches: 12. CDR3: CASSVYSAGSEDTQYF. For the CDR3, the DNA is TGTGCCAGCAGTGTCTACTCAGCGGGGAGTGAAGATACGCAGTATTTT.

The chain recombines TRBV19 with TRBJ2-5; 9 bases align to TRBD1. CDR3 length: 14 amino acids. The V gene end was trimmed by 5 bases and the J gene end by 1 base; junction bases not matched to a gene: 2. Per germline, CDR1 LNHDA and CDR2 SQIVND (reference sequence). CDR3 bases: TGTGCCAGTAGTTTGGGACAGGGCCAAGAGACCCAGTACTTC. This sequence encodes CASSLGQGQETQYF.

The rearrangement joins TRBV5-6 to TRBJ1-1; no firm D call. Per germline, CDR1 SGHDT and CDR2 YYEEEE. Trimming took 0 bases from V and 7 from J, leaving 10 bases between them. The CDR3 is 13 amino acids. DNA for the CDR3: TGTGCCAGCAGCTTGGGAGAGGAGTATGAAGCTTTCTTT. Protein product: CASSLGEEYEAFF.